This entry lists 6 T cell receptor beta chains sequenced from one sample in a study of blood T cell repertoires in COVID-19 (dated by TCRdb to 2018 to 2021). The library was made by the immunoSEQ multiplex PCR assay. TCRdb carries this immuneACCESS record with in-frame sequences only. Its versions omit some clonotypes, under half of them owing to an unresolved V gene in the studies checked, with the rest unexplained. The table for this sample lists 360,000 or so clones; approximately 89% of them were counted only once. Around 4% of the sample lies in the top ten. The specimen was peripheral blood. The receptors derive from a woman aged 60-70 years with COVID-19, enrolled during active disease.

The V call is TRBV10-3, the J call TRBJ1-2; 7 bases are a match to TRBD1. V dropped 9 bases and J dropped 3; count of bases not matched to a gene: 7. Germline V lookup: CDR1 ENHRY, CDR2 SYGVKD. The CDR3 totals 13 residues. CDR3 protein: CAITGQSYYGYTF. The CDR3 DNA reads TGTGCCATTACGGGACAGAGTTACTATGGCTACACCTTC.

CDR3 sequence (DNA): TGTGCCAGCACCCCCTGGGGGAGGGATTCACCCCTCCACTTT. Translated, it gives CASTPWGRDSPLHF. J is TRBJ1-6 and V is TRBV11-2; D possibly corresponds to TRBD1 (5 bases). CDR1 is SGHAT and CDR2 is FQNNGV in the germline V gene. Trimming took 7 bases from V and 8 from J, leaving 15 bases between them. The CDR3 runs to 14 residues.

J is TRBJ1-5 and V is TRBV30, with unresolved D. Trimming pared 1 base from V and 4 bases from J, leaving 8 bases between. Per the germline V gene, CDR1 is GTSNPN and CDR2 is SVGIG (reference sequence). The CDR3 runs to 13 residues. The CDR3 loop is CAWSAAGNQPQHF. In nucleotides, the CDR3 is TGTGCCTGGAGTGCGGCGGGGAATCAGCCCCAGCATTTT.

This sequence joins TRBV5-1 and TRBJ2-5; TRBD1 matches at 7 bases. J lost 1 base, V lost 3 bases, and 6 bases had no gene match. The CDR3 sequence is 15 residues long. CDR1 and CDR2 (germline): SGHRS, YFSETQ. CDR3 protein: CASSSGQASQETQYF. CDR3 coding DNA: TGCGCCAGCAGCTCCGGACAGGCCAGCCAAGAGACCCAGTACTTC.

The V gene is TRBV7-3, the J gene TRBJ2-2; D is perhaps TRBD1 (7 bases). The length of the CDR3 is 15 residues. Germline V CDR1 and CDR2: SGHTA, FQGTGA. V was cut by 5 bases and J by 2 bases, with 12 bases left in between. The CDR3 DNA is TGTGCCAGCAGCCGCGGGACAGCTAACACCGGGGAGCTGTTTTTT. This sequence encodes CASSRGTANTGELFF.

The V and J genes are TRBV21-1 and TRBJ1-2; the D call TRBD1 from the table was never checked on the DNA. TRBV21-1 is marked as a pseudogene. The CDR3 totals 11 residues. CDR3: CASSKNYRGRF. The CDR3 DNA is TGTGCCAGCAGCAAGAACTACAGGGGACGCTTC.